The next 10 T cell receptor beta chains were all read from a single sample in a study of T cells in Graves' hyperthyroidism and ophthalmopathy. TCR beta CDR3 sequences were amplified from RNA transcripts. A set of HTBI primers served as the primers for a first-round RT-PCR of the TCR CDR3. Using its own MiXCR run on the multiplex PCR reads, TCRdb lists one record per CDR3 protein. The sample carries hundreds of thousands of distinct CDR3 sequences, roughly a sixth recorded once. Sequencing used blood. All receptors derive from a woman between 35 and 50 years old with Graves' ophthalmopathy.

This chain joins TRBV6-1 and TRBJ2-1, with D possibly being TRBD2 (5 bases). This CDR3 has 16 amino acids. Trimming cost V 2 bases and J 7 bases, with 18 bases left between them. Germline V gene data show CDR1 as MNHNS and CDR2 as SASEGT. CDR3 sequence (DNA): TGTGCCAGCAGTGAAAAGGTGTGGGAGTGGATGAATGAGCAGTTCTTC. It codes for CASSEKVWEWMNEQFF.

This clonotype occurred a few times. The genes are TRBV5-8 and TRBJ2-1; possibly TRBD2 for D (5 bases). CDR1 and CDR2 from the germline V gene are SGHTS and YDEGEE. Trimming cost V 7 bases and J 1 base, with 12 bases left between them. This CDR3 spans 14 amino acids. CDR3 nucleotide sequence: TGTGCCAGCGACCTATCGGGGTCCTACAATGAGCAGTTCTTC. It is translated as CASDLSGSYNEQFF.

Comment on this clonotype: This may be a read error: a much more frequent sequence differs by one nucleotide. The conserved closing phenylalanine or tryptophan is absent in this CDR3, likely reflecting a read error. The genes are TRBV12-3 or TRBV12-4 and TRBJ2-7; D gene ambiguous. This CDR3 has 13 amino acids. The V end lost 7 bases, the J end lost 1 base, and 11 bases lay between the germline ends. CDR3 amino acids: CASTSAGSYEQYS. In DNA, the CDR3 is TGTGCCAGCACCTCCGCAGGATCCTACGAGCAGTACTCC.

The rearrangement links TRBV19 to TRBJ2-7; D perhaps matches TRBD2 (6 bases). Germline values: CDR1 LNHDA, CDR2 SQIVND (reference sequence). CDR3 length: 15 residues. The V end lost 3 bases, the J end lost 5 bases, and 17 bases lay between the germline ends. The CDR3 reads CASSIGAGPVNEQYF. CDR3 in DNA: TGTGCCAGTAGTATTGGGGCGGGGCCTGTCAACGAGCAGTACTTC.

The sample holds many counts of this clonotype. The rearrangement links TRBV5-1 to TRBJ1-2, with D maybe TRBD1 (5 bases). V gave up 4 bases and J gave up 5 bases, with 9 bases separating them. Germline V gives CDR1 SGHRS, CDR2 YFSETQ. The CDR3 spans 12 residues. This CDR3 is CASSDGGYGYTF. CDR3 DNA sequence: TGCGCCAGCAGCGATGGGGGGTATGGCTACACCTTC.

This clonotype was counted at least ten times. V is TRBV28 and J is TRBJ1-2; D is undetermined. This CDR3 is 13 amino acids long. V was cut by 6 bases and J by 5 bases, with 13 bases left in between. The germline gives CDR1 MDHEN, CDR2 SYDVKM. The CDR3 DNA sequence: TGTGCCAGCAGATGGGGAATGGGATATGGCTACACCTTC. It yields the protein CASRWGMGYGYTF.

This clonotype was observed many times. V gene TRBV27 combines with J gene TRBJ2-1; 11 nucleotides agree with TRBD2. Germline V gene lookup returns CDR1 MNHEY and CDR2 SMNVEV (reference sequence). The CDR3 is made up of 18 amino acids. V gave up 5 bases and J gave up 4 bases; unmatched junction bases: 13. The CDR3 DNA is TGTGCCAGCAGTCCTGGGACTAGCGGCAACCGAGCTTACAATGAGCAGTTCTTC. Its translation: CASSPGTSGNRAYNEQFF.

At least ten counts were recorded for this clonotype. The chain uses TRBV24-1 and TRBJ2-1, with D hard to call. With 3 bases removed from V and 9 bases from J, the gap between germline ends came to 11 bases. This CDR3 contains 13 residues. Germline values: CDR1 KGHDR, CDR2 SFDVKD. The CDR3 DNA is TGTGCCACCAGTGATAACCCCATGGGTGAGCAGTTCTTC. Translated, it gives CATSDNPMGEQFF.

The chain couples TRBV20-1 to TRBJ1-1, with 9 nucleotides matching TRBD1. This CDR3 spans 11 amino acids. Trimming at V came to 6 bases and at J to 11 bases, leaving 7 bases not matched to a gene. CDR1 is DFQATT, CDR2 SNEGSKA, per germline (reference sequence). The DNA for the CDR3 is TGCAGTGCCACACAGGGGGCAGTGGCTTTCTTT. This codes for CSATQGAVAFF.

A word on this clonotype: A read error is possible here, since a much larger clone lies one base away. The genes are TRBV11-2 and TRBJ1-4; D is uncertain. Trimming took 0 bases from V and 6 from J, leaving 11 bases between them. CDR1 and CDR2 (germline): SGHAT, FQNNGV. The CDR3 is made up of 15 amino acids. This chain's CDR3 is CASSLDPRAHEKLFF. The CDR3 region has the DNA TGTGCCAGCAGCTTAGATCCACGAGCACATGAAAAACTGTTTTTT.